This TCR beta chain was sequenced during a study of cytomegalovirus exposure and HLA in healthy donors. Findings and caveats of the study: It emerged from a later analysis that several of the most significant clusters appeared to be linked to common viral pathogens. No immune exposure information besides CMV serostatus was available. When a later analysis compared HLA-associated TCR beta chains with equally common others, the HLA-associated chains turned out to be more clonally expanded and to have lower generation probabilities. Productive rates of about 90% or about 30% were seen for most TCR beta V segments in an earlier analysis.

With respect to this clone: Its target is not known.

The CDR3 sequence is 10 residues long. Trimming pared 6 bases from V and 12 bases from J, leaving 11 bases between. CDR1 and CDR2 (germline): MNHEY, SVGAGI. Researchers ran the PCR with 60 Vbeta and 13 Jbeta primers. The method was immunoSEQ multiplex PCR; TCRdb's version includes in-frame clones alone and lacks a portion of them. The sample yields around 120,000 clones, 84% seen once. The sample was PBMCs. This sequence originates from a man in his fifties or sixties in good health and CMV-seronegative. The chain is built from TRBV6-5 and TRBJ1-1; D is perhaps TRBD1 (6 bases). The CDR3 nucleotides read TGTGCCAGCAGAGCAGGGGTTACTTTCTTT. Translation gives CASRAGVTFF.